The clone carrying this TCR beta chain was counted many times. The sample comes from a study of tumor-infiltrating lymphocytes in oesophageal squamous cell carcinoma. TCRdb analysed the PCR reads with MiXCR anew, one entry per CDR3 protein. The sample has under 20,000 distinct CDR3 sequences, 35% to 45% seen once. The specimen sequenced was esophageal tumor tissue. The TCR was taken from a male donor with esophageal squamous cell carcinoma.

CDR3 in amino acids: CASSFGLAGYEQYF. CDR3 in DNA: TGTGCCAGCAGTTTTGGGCTAGCGGGCTACGAGCAGTACTTC. The genes are TRBV28 and TRBJ2-7, with 8 bases aligning to TRBD2. The CDR3 spans 14 residues. The ends lost 3 bases at V and 3 bases at J; junction bases unmatched: 4. Germline CDR1 and CDR2: MDHEN and SYDVKM.